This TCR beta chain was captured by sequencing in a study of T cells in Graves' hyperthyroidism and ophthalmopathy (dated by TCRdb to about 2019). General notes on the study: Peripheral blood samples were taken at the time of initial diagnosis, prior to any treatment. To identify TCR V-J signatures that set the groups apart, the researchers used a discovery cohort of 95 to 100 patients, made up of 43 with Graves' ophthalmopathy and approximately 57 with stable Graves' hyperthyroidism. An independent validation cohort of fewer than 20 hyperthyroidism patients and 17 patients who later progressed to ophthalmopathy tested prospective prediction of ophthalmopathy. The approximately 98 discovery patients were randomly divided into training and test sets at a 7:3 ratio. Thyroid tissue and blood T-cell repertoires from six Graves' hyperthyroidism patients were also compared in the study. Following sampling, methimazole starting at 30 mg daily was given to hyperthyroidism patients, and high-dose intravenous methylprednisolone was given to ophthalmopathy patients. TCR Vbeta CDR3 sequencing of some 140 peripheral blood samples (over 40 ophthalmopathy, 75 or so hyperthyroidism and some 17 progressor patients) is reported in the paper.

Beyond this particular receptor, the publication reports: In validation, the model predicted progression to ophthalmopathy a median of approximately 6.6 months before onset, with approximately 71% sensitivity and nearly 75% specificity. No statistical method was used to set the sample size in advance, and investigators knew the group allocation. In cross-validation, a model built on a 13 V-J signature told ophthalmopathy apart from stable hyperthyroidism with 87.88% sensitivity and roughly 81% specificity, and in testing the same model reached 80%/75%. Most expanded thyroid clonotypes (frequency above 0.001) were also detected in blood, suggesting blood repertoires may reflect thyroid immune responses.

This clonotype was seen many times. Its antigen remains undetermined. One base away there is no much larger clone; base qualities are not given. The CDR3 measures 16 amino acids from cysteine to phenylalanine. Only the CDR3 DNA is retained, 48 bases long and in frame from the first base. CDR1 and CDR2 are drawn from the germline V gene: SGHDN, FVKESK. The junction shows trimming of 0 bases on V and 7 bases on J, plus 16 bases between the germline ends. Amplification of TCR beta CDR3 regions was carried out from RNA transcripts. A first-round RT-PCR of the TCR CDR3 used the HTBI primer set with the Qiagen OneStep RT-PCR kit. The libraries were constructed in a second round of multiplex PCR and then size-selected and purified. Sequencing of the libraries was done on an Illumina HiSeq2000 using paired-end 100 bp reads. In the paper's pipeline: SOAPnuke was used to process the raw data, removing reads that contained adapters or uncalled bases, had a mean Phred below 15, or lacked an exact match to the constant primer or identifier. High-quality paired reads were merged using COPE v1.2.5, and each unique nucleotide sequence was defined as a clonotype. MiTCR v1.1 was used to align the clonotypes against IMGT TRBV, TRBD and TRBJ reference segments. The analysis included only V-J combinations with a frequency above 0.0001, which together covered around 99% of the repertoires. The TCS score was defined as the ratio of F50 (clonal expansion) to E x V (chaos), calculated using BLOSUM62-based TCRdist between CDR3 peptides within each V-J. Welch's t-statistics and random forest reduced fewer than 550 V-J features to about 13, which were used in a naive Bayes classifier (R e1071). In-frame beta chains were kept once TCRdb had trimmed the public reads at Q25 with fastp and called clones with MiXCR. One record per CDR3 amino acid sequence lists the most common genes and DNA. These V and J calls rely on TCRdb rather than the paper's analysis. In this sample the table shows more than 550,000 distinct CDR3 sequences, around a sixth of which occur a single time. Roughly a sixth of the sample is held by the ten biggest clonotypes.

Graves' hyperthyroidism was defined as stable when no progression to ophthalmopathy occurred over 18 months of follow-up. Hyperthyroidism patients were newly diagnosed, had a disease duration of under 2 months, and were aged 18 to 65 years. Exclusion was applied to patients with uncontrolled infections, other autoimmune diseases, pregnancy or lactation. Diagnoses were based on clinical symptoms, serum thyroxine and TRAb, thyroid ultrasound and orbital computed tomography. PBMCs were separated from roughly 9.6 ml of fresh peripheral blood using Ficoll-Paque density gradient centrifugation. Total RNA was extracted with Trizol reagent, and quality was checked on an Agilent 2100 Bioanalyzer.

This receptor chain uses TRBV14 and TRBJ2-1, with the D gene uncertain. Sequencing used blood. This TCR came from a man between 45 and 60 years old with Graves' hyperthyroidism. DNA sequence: TGTGCCAGCAGCCAAGATCGGTGGGCCCTCAGGAATGAGCAGTTCTTC. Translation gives CASSQDRWALRNEQFF.